The 21 T cell receptor beta chains in this list originate from one sample, sequenced in a study of regulatory T cells in long-lasting Graves disease. Building the TCR beta libraries relied on iRepertoire HTBI primers, and CDR3 regions underwent Arm-PCR. TCRdb re-called the multiplex PCR reads through MiXCR, storing one row per CDR3 protein. The sample lists about 470,000 distinct CDR3 sequences, roughly a fifth occurring once. The time point denotes: persistent/refractory GD, antithyroid drugs over 5 years with positive TRAb. TCR sequences were obtained from RNA taken from PBMCs. Sample: peripheral blood mononuclear cells (PBMCs), taken when the disease was refractory, from a patient treated with antithyroid drugs. These receptors were taken from a female donor with Graves disease.

The rearrangement joins TRBV28 to TRBJ2-2, with 7 positions matching TRBD1. After removal of 6 bases from V and 3 bases from J, the junction contained 4 bases not matched to a gene. The CDR3 extends over 14 amino acids. From germline, CDR1 is MDHEN and CDR2 SYDVKM. DNA of the CDR3: TGTGCCAGCAGGGGCAGGGGGTACACCGGGGAGCTGTTTTTT. As protein: CASRGRGYTGELFF.

Ten or more counts support this clonotype. This chain's CDR3 is CASSLIALMNTEAFF. CDR3 DNA: TGTGCCAGCAGCTTAATCGCGCTTATGAACACTGAAGCTTTCTTT. This sequence joins TRBV7-2 and TRBJ1-1; D remains ambiguous. CDR1 and CDR2 from the germline V gene are SGHTA and FQGNSA. CDR3 length equals 15 residues. Trimming removed 2 bases at V and 0 bases at J, with 10 bases between.

This clonotype has a handful of counts. The chain is built from TRBV7-9 and TRBJ2-2, with TRBD2 matching 16 bases. With V trimmed by 2 bases and J by 1 base, 7 bases remained unmatched. This CDR3 comprises 20 residues. In germline, CDR1 is SEHNR, CDR2 FQNEAQ (reference sequence). CDR3 sequence: CASSLFPGLAGGLNTGELFF. The CDR3 region has the DNA TGTGCCAGCAGCTTATTCCCGGGACTAGCGGGAGGGCTGAACACCGGGGAGCTGTTTTTT.

This clonotype was counted ten times or more. The J gene is TRBJ2-7, the V gene TRBV12-5; 8 bases fit TRBD2. With 4 bases clipped from V and 5 bases from J, the junction kept 7 bases outside the gene matches. Germline V gene lookup returns CDR1 LGHNT and CDR2 FRNRAP. The CDR3 runs to 14 residues. CDR3 sequence (DNA): TGTGCTAGTGGTTCGGGACTAGTAGTCCACGAGCAGTACTTC. Its protein product is CASGSGLVVHEQYF.

V gene TRBV4-3 combines with J gene TRBJ1-2; the match to TRBD1 covers 7 bases. This CDR3 contains 14 residues. The ends lost 3 bases at V and 3 bases at J; junction bases unmatched: 4. CDR1 and CDR2 from the germline V gene are LGHNA and YSLEER. Here the CDR3 reads CASSQDRLDYGYTF. Here the CDR3 DNA reads TGCGCCAGCAGCCAGGACAGGCTCGACTATGGCTACACCTTC.

Of note for this clonotype: This clone may be a read error of a much larger clone one base away. This rearrangement joins TRBV30 to TRBJ2-7; D may be TRBD1 or TRBD2 (6 bases each). The germline CDR1 and CDR2 sequences are GTSNPN and SVGIG (reference sequence). CDR3 length: 14 amino acids. The CDR3 coding sequence is TGTGCCTGGAGTGCATGGAGGGGGAACTACGGGCAGTACTTC. Its translation is CAWSAWRGNYGQYF.

This clonotype showed up just a few times. The rearrangement joins TRBV6-1 to TRBJ2-7, with D possibly called TRBD1 or TRBD2 (5 bases each). V lost 8 bases, J lost 1 base, and 18 bases lay in between. CDR3 length equals 15 residues. Germline V lookup: CDR1 MNHNS, CDR2 SASEGT. The CDR3 loop reads CASGLGTGWSYEQYF. The CDR3 DNA follows: TGTGCCAGCGGCCTAGGGACGGGCTGGTCCTACGAGCAGTACTTC.

This clonotype was detected only a few times. This chain uses TRBV3-1 with TRBJ2-7, with D tentatively TRBD1 (5 bases). The V end lost 3 bases, the J end lost 6 bases, and 15 bases lay between the germline ends. The CDR3 spans 14 residues. In germline, CDR1 is LGHDT, CDR2 YNNKEL (reference sequence). The CDR3 bases are TGTGCCAGCAGCCATCGCATCCAGGGTTCCGAGCAGTACTTC. As protein: CASSHRIQGSEQYF.

The table lists this clonotype with a few counts. The rearrangement links TRBV4-2 to TRBJ2-7; D gene ambiguous. This CDR3 has 14 amino acids. Trimming pared 1 base from V and 0 bases from J, leaving 7 bases between. Germline V CDR1 and CDR2: LGHNA, YNFKEQ. The CDR3 is CASSQGGRSYEQYF. DNA of the CDR3: TGTGCCAGCAGCCAAGGTGGCCGCTCCTACGAGCAGTACTTC.

This clonotype was found a few times. The chain couples TRBV19 to TRBJ1-1; TRBD1 is a possible D gene (5 bases). Germline CDR1 reads LNHDA; CDR2 reads SQIVND (reference sequence). This CDR3 is 16 amino acids long. The germline V and J ends were trimmed by 5 bases and 2 bases, with 18 bases remaining between them. DNA for the CDR3: TGTGCCAGTAGTCCTCTGCGGGGACGGCTCAACACTGAAGCTTTCTTT. Protein: CASSPLRGRLNTEAFF.

The chain recombines TRBV19 with TRBJ1-5; maybe TRBD1 (5 bases). The CDR3 spans 15 residues. The germline gives CDR1 LNHDA, CDR2 SQIVND (reference sequence). V gave up 5 bases and J gave up 2 bases, with 13 bases separating them. The CDR3, as DNA: TGTGCCAGTAGTTCCCTGGGCAGGGGCAATCAGCCCCAGCATTTT. It is translated as CASSSLGRGNQPQHF.

This clonotype was seen ten or more times. The chain couples TRBV6-1 to TRBJ2-7, with 14 bases that match TRBD2. CDR3 length: 16 amino acids. CDR1 MNHNS and CDR2 SASEGT come from the germline V gene. The ends lost 6 bases at V and 2 bases at J; junction bases unmatched: 6. Here the CDR3 DNA reads TGTGCCAGCAGCGAAACGACTAGCGGGAGGGCCTACGAGCAGTACTTC. Translating it yields CASSETTSGRAYEQYF.

This clonotype was counted between two and nine times. This rearrangement joins TRBV6-1 to TRBJ1-3; 8 bases fit TRBD1. Germline V CDR1 and CDR2: MNHNS, SASEGT. CDR3 size: 14 residues. The trim removed 6 bases at V and 7 bases at J, leaving 8 bases unmatched. The CDR3 region has the DNA TGTGCCAGCAGACGGACAGGGACGGGGAACACCATATATTTT. Protein sequence: CASRRTGTGNTIYF.

This chain connects TRBV12-3 or TRBV12-4 to TRBJ2-1, with TRBD2 matching over 9 bases. The V segment lost 5 bases and the J segment 7 bases; nucleotides outside the gene matches: 9. This CDR3 is 15 amino acids long. The CDR3 coding sequence is TGTGCCAGCAGTCGCTCCGGGACTAGCAAGAATGAGCAGTTCTTC. This sequence encodes CASSRSGTSKNEQFF.

This clonotype has just a few counts. This chain joins TRBV4-3 and TRBJ1-5; D is uncertain. The V gene's germline CDR1 is LGHNA and CDR2 YSLEER. This CDR3 contains 12 residues. Trimming cost V 0 bases and J 9 bases, with 6 bases left between them. CDR3 in DNA: TGCGCCAGCAGCCAAGATCTCGGGCCCCAGCATTTT. Translated, it gives CASSQDLGPQHF.

The sample holds many counts of this clonotype. This chain joins TRBV11-1 and TRBJ2-7, with D perhaps assigned TRBD1 or TRBD2 (5 bases each). The length of the CDR3 is 14 residues. Germline V gene data show CDR1 as SGHAT and CDR2 as FQDESV (reference sequence). Trimming removed 3 bases at V and 2 bases at J, with 11 bases between. CDR3 in DNA: TGTGCCAGCAGCTTTGGGGGAGTGACCTACGAGCAGTACTTC. Translation: CASSFGGVTYEQYF. The full variable domain, rest sourced from reference TRBV11-1 and TRBJ2-7, is EAEVAQSPRYKITEKSQAVAFWCDPISGHATLYWYRQILGQGPELLVQFQDESVVDDSQLPKDRFSAERLKGVDSTLKIQPAELGDSAMYLCASSFGGVTYEQYFGPGTRLTVT.

The chain carries TRBV20-1 and TRBJ2-2, with D maybe TRBD1 (5 bases). The germline V and J ends were trimmed by 0 bases and 1 base, with 9 bases remaining between them. CDR3 length: 15 amino acids. Germline CDR1 and CDR2: DFQATT and SNEGSKA (reference sequence). CDR3 nucleotide sequence: TGCAGTGCTAGAGAAGGGGCAGGGAACACCGGGGAGCTGTTTTTT. This encodes CSAREGAGNTGELFF.

This clonotype was detected ten times or more. The rearrangement uses TRBV28 and TRBJ2-7; D gene ambiguous. The CDR3 extends over 12 amino acids. V was pared by 5 bases and J by 3 bases, with 8 bases between. CDR1 is MDHEN, CDR2 SYDVKM, per germline. The CDR3 spells CASSDSFYEQYF. DNA for the CDR3: TGTGCCAGCAGTGACTCGTTCTACGAGCAGTACTTC.

There are many counts of this clonotype. The chain carries TRBV12-3 or TRBV12-4 and TRBJ1-2; D remains ambiguous. The CDR3 contains 15 residues. Trimming took 3 bases from V and 4 from J, leaving 15 bases between them. CDR3 loop: CASSFRPFASYGYTF. The CDR3 region has the DNA TGTGCCAGCAGTTTCCGACCCTTCGCGAGCTATGGCTACACCTTC.

This clonotype was counted only a few times. The rearrangement uses TRBV6-2 or TRBV6-3 and TRBJ2-5; possibly TRBD1 for D (5 bases). This CDR3 has 15 amino acids. The germline V gene has CDR1 MNHEY and CDR2 SVGEGT. The V end was cut by 6 bases, the J end by 1 base, with 15 bases between. The CDR3 DNA follows: TGTGCCAGCAGCCCATTCGTCGACAGCCAAGAGACCCAGTACTTC. Its protein is CASSPFVDSQETQYF.

This clonotype was seen many times. This chain joins TRBV2 and TRBJ1-5; the D is unclear. With 9 bases removed from V and 0 bases from J, the gap between germline ends came to 21 bases. From germline, CDR1 is SNHLY and CDR2 FYNNEI. The CDR3 is 17 residues long. This CDR3 is CASSGPRFPYSNQPQHF. Here the CDR3 DNA reads TGTGCCAGTTCCGGGCCCAGGTTCCCTTATAGCAATCAGCCCCAGCATTTT.